What follows is one T cell receptor beta chain and its context. This clonotype was recorded a few times. Its antigen remains undetermined. Per-base quality was not reported, and no clone a single base away is much larger than it. The CDR3 runs 13 residues from the cysteine to the phenylalanine. Solely the CDR3 DNA is kept, with 39 bases framed from the first base. At the junction V is shortened by 4 bases and J by 8 bases, with 14 bases in between. CDR1 and CDR2 (SGHVS, FNYEAQ) derive from the germline V gene. This sample stems from a study of T cell repertoires in cytomegalovirus infection (dated by TCRdb to about 2019). The study in broad terms: The peptide stimulations were aimed at well-studied HLA-B-restricted epitopes as well as recently identified HLA-C-restricted CMV epitopes, whose presentation resists viral immunomodulation. The HLA type of each donor mattered for the analysis, because public TCR beta signatures pointed to carriage of CMV infection along with the matching HLA type.

What the study reported, not specific to this receptor: The ex vivo response was dominated by HLA-C-restricted CMV-specific TCR beta clonotypes, and the single most frequent clonotype in two of eight donors was supplied by these HLA-C-restricted clonotypes. In both this cohort and an independent roughly 350-donor cohort, the cumulative frequency of public TCR beta family members distinguished carriers of CMV infection plus the relevant HLA type.

TCRdb lists the instrument as Illumina HiSeq 1500. TCRdb applied fastp at Q25 and MiXCR to the public reads, then kept only in-frame beta chains. CDR3 protein sequences are deduplicated, and each keeps its most common genes and DNA. The sample table contains about 900,000 distinct CDR3 sequences; only one count was recorded for 30% to 40% of them. Together, the top ten hold roughly an eighth of the sample. The label giving this sample's treatment or condition can be read as: in vitro stimulation with specific CMV peptide epitopes to enrich CMV-specific T cells. Recombination joined TRBV7-6 with TRBJ1-2; too little of a D gene remains to name it. The source material was cultured CD8+ T cells from PBMCs, sampled from culture after CMV antigen stimulation. The clonotype originates from a human donor in good health (CMV status not recorded). Some clones in this sample may be carry-over from other donors' samples. The nucleotide sequence reads as follows: TGTGCCAGCAGCTCAGGACGGGCCTTAGGCTACACCTTC. Its translation is CASSSGRALGYTF.